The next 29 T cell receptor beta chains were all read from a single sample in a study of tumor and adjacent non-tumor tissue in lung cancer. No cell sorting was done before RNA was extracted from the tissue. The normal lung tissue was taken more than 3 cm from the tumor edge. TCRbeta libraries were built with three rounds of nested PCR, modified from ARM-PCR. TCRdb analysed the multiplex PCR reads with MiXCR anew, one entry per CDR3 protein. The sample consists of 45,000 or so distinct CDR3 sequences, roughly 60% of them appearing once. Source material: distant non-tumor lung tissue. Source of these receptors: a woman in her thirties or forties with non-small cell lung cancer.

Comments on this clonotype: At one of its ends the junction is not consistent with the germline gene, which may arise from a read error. DNA of the CDR3: TGTACCAGCAGACGCACTGCAGGGGGCGCGAGCAATCAGTCCCAGCATTTT. Amino acids: CTSRRTAGGASNQSQHF. This chain connects TRBV6-5 to TRBJ1-5; 8 bases align to TRBD1. CDR1 and CDR2 from the germline V gene are MNHEY and SVGAGI. The CDR3 spans 17 residues.

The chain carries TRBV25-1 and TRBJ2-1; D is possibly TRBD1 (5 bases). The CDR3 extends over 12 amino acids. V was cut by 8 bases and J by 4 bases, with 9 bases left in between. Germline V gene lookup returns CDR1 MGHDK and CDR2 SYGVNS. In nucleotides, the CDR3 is TGTGCCAGCGGGGCGCTGTACAATGAGCAGTTCTTC. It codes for CASGALYNEQFF.

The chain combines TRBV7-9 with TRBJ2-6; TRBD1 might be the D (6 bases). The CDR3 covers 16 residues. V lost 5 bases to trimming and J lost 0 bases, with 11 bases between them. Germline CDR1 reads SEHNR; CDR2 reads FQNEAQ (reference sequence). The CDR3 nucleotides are TGTGCCAGCAGCCGTTACAGGGCCTCTGGGGCCAACGTCCTGACTTTC. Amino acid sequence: CASSRYRASGANVLTF.

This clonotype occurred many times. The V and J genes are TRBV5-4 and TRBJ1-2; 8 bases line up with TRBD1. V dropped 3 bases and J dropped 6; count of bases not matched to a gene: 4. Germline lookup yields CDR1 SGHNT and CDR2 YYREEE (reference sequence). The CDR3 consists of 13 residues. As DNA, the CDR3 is TGTGCCAGCAGCTCGCAGGGGGCCCATGGCTACACCTTC. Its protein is CASSSQGAHGYTF.

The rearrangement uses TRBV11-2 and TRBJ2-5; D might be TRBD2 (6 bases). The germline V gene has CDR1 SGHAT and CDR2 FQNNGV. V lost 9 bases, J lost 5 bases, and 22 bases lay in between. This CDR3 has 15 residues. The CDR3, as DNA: TGTGCCAGGAGCAGGTCCACCAGCGGGCGGGAGACCCAGTACTTC. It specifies CARSRSTSGRETQYF. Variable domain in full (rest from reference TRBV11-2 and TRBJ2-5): EAGVAQSPRYKIIEKRQSVAFWCNPISGHATLYWYQQILGQGPKLLIQFQNNGVVDDSQLPKDRFSAERLKGVDSTLKIQPAKLEDSAVYLCARSRSTSGRETQYFGPGTRLLVL.

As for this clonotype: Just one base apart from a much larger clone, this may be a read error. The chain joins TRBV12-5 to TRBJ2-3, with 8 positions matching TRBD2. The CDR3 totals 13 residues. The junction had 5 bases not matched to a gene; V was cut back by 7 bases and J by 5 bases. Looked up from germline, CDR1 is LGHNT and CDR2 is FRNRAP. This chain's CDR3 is CASAHGGGDTQYF. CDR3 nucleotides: TGTGCTAGTGCTCACGGGGGGGGAGATACGCAGTATTTT.

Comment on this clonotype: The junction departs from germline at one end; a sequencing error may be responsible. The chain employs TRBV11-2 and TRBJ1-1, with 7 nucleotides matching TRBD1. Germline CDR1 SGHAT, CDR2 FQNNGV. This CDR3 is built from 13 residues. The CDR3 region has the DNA TGTGCCAGCGGCTTTCGTGAGGGGGCGGAGGCTTTCTTT. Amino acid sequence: CASGFREGAEAFF.

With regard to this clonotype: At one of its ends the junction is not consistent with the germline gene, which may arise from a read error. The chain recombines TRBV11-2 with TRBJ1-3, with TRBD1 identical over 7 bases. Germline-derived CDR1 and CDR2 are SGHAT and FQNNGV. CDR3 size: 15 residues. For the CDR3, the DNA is TGTGCCATCAGCAGCCGACAGGGACATGGGAACACCATATATTTT. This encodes CAISSRQGHGNTIYF.

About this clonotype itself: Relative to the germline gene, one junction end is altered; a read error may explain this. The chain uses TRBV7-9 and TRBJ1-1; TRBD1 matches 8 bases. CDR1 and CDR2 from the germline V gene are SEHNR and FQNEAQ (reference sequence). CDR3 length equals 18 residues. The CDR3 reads CASSYLRDRRGRGTEAFF. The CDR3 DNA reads TGTGCTAGCAGCTACTTACGGGACAGGAGAGGCCGTGGGACTGAAGCTTTCTTT.

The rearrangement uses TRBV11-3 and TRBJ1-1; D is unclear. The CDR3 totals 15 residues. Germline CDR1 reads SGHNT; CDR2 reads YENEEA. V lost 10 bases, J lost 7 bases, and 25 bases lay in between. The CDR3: CANTPCWERQIEAFF. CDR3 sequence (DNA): TGTGCCAACACCCCGTGCTGGGAAAGGCAGATTGAAGCTTTCTTT.

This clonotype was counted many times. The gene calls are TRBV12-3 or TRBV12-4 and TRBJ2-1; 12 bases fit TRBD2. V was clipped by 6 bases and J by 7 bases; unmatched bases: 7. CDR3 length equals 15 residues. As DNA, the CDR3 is TGTGCCAGCAGCCTAGCGGGAGGGCCGGAAAATGAGCAGTTCTTC. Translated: CASSLAGGPENEQFF.

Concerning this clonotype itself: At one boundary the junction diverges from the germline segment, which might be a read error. The CDR3 loop is CDSSQDPRAGVSSNIEAFF. CDR3 sequence (DNA): TGCGACAGCAGCCAAGATCCAAGGGCGGGGGTTTCGTCGAACATTGAAGCTTTCTTC. V is TRBV4-1 and J is TRBJ1-1; the D gene is possibly TRBD1 (5 bases). Per the germline V gene, CDR1 is MGHRA and CDR2 is YSYEKL. This CDR3 region has 19 residues.

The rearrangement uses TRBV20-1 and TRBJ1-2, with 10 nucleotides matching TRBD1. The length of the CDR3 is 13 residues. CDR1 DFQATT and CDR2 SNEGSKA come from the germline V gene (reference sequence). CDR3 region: CSPRQGALGGYTF. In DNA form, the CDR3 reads TGCAGCCCCAGACAGGGGGCCTTGGGAGGCTACACCTTC.

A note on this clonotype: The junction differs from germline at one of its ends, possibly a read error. The CDR3 region has the DNA TGTGCCAGCAGTGAACGGCTGGACACTGAGGCTTTCTTT. Amino acids: CASSERLDTEAFF. The chain is built from TRBV6-1 and TRBJ1-1; the D gene is possibly TRBD1 (5 bases). This CDR3 has 13 residues. Germline CDR1 and CDR2: MNHNS and SASEGT.

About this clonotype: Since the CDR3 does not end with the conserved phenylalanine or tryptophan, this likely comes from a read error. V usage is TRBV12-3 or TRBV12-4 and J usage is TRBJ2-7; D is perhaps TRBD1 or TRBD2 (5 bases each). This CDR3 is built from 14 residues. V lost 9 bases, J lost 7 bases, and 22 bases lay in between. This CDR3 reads CASRPAYAEGEQYL. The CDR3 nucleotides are TGTGCCAGTAGGCCAGCGTACGCCGAGGGGGAGCAGTACCTC.

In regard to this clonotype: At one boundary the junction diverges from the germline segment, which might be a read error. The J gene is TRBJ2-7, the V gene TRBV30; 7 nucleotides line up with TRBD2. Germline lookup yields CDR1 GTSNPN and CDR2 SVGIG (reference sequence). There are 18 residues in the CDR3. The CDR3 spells CAWRSYRWASGKSYEQYF. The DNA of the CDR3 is TGTGCCTGGCGCTCTTACCGCTGGGCTAGCGGCAAATCCTACGAACAGTACTTC.

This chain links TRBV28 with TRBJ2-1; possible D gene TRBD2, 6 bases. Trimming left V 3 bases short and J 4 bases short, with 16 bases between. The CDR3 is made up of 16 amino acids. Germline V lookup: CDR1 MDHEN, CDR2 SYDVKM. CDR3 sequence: CASSFMGGGGYNEQFF. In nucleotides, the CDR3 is TGTGCCAGCAGTTTCATGGGGGGTGGGGGATACAATGAGCAGTTCTTC.

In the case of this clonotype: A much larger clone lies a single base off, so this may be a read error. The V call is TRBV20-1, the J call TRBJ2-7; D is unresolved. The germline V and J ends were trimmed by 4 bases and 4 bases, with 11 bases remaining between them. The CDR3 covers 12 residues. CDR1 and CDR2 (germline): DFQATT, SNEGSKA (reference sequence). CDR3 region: CSATLGPYEQYF. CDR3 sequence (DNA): TGCAGTGCTACTCTAGGGCCATACGAGCAGTACTTC.

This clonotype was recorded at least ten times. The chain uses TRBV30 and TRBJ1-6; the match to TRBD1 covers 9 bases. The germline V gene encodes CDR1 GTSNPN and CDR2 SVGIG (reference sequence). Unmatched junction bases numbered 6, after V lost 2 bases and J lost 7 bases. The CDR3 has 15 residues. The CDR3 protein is CAWSPTTGGNSPLHF. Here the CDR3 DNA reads TGTGCCTGGAGTCCTACGACAGGGGGGAATTCACCCCTCCACTTT.

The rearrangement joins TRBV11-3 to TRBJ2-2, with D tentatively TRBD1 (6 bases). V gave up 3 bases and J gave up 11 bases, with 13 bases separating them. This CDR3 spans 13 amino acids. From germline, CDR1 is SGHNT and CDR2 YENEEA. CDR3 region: CASSLGDTVELFF. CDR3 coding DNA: TGTGCCAGCAGCTTGGGGGACACCGTTGAGCTGTTTTTT.

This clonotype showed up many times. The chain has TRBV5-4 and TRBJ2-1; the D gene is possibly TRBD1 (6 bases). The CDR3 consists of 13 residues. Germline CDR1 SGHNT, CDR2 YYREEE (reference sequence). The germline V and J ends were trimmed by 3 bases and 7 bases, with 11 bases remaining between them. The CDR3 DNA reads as TGTGCCAGCAGCTCCGGGACACCGAATGAGCAGTTCTTC. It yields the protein CASSSGTPNEQFF.

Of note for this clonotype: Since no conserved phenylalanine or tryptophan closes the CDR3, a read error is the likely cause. The DNA for the CDR3 is TGTGCCAGCAGACTGGGACGGCTAACCTACGAGCAGTACCTC. This gives the protein CASRLGRLTYEQYL. V gene TRBV28 combines with J gene TRBJ2-7; D could derive from TRBD1 or TRBD2 (5 bases each). CDR3 length equals 14 residues. The V and J ends lost 6 bases and 2 bases respectively, with 14 bases between them. Germline V CDR1 and CDR2: MDHEN, SYDVKM.

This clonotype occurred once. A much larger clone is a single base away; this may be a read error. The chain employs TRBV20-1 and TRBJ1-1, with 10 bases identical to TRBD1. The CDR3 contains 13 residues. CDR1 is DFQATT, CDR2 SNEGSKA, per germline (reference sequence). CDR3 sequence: CNARGTGDTEAFF. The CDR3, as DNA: TGCAATGCTAGGGGGACAGGGGACACTGAAGCTTTCTTT.

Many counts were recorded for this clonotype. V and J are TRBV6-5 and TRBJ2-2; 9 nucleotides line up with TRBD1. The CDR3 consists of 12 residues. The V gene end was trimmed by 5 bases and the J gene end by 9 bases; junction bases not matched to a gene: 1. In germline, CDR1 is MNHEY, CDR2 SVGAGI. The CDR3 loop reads CASSTGGRELFF. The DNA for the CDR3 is TGTGCCAGCAGTACAGGGGGCCGGGAGCTGTTTTTT.

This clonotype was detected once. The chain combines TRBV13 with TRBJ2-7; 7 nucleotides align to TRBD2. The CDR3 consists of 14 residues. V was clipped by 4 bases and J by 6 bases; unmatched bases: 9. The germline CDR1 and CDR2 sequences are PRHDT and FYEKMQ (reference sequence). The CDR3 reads CASSSGRVMSEQYF. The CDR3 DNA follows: TGTGCCAGCAGCTCAGGGAGGGTTATGTCCGAGCAGTACTTC.

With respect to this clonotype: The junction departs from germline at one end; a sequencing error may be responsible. The CDR3 region has the DNA TGTCCCAGCAGCTCGACGGGAACGAGGGAAAAACTGTTTTTT. This gives the protein CPSSSTGTREKLFF. The chain employs TRBV7-9 and TRBJ1-4; D not certain. Germline CDR1 and CDR2: SEHNR and FQNEAQ (reference sequence). The CDR3 is 14 amino acids.

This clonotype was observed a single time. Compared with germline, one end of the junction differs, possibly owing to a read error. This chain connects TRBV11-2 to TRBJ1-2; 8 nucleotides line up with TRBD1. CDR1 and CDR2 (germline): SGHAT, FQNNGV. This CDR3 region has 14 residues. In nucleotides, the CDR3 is TGTGCCAACTGCTTGCCTCAGGGGGCCTATGACTACACCTTC. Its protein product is CANCLPQGAYDYTF.

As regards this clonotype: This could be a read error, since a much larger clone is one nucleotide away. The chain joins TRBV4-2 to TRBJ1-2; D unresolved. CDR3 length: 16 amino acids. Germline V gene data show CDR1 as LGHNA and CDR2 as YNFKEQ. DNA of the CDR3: TGTGCCAGCAGCCAAGAGGCGGTGGGGATCAGCTATGGCTACATCTTC. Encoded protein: CASSQEAVGISYGYIF.

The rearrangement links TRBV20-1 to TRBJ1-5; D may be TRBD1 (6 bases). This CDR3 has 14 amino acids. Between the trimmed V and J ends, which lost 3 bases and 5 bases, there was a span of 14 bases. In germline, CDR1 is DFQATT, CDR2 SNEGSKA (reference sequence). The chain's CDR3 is CSASTQGRDQPQHF. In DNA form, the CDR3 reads TGCAGTGCTAGCACTCAGGGGAGAGATCAGCCCCAGCATTTT.